The entry that follows covers one T cell receptor (beta chain) sequence. What this receptor recognizes is not known. Base quality data are lacking; no much larger clone is found one base away. Trimming costs V 0 bases and J 5 bases, and their ends lie 10 bases apart. From its cysteine to its phenylalanine, the CDR3 spans 14 amino acids. The DNA shown is the 42-base CDR3, in frame from base 1. The germline V gene sets CDR1 to MDHEN and CDR2 to SYDVKM. The cohort consisted of hundreds of healthy bone marrow donors. At the time of sampling, all cohort members were nominally healthy, though unrecorded immune exposures were likely present. The donor tested CMV seronegative and was one of the 352 seronegative cohort members. Every donor gave a peripheral blood sample, and the peripheral blood mononuclear cells from that sample were used for TCR beta sequencing. The Qiagen DNeasy Blood Extraction Kit was used to extract genomic DNA from the blood cell samples.

Preparation of the library involved the immunoSEQ multiplex PCR assay. A mixture of 60 forward primers for TCR Vbeta segments and 13 reverse primers for TCR Jbeta segments was used in the multiplex PCR. The CDR3 region of rearranged TCR beta genes was amplified from genomic DNA by a multiplex PCR assay. The Illumina HiSeq System was used to sequence the amplified TCR beta libraries as 87-base-pair reads. The published analysis was carried out like this. Across the roughly 640 repertoires, a later analysis counted tens of millions of unique TCR beta chains, some 11 million of which were shared by at least two donors. Raw reads were error-corrected and collapsed into unique sequences by a nearest-neighbor algorithm in which closely related sequences were merged to remove PCR and sequencing errors. V, D and J gene segments were assigned by aligning CDR3 sequences to IMGT reference sequences. For a sequence to be retained, at least a six-nucleotide match to both a V gene segment and a J gene segment was required. A rearrangement counted as productive if the CDR3 had no stop codons and remained in frame with V and J, and every other rearrangement counted as non-productive. CDR3 was defined by IMGT convention, running from the second conserved V-encoded cysteine to the conserved J-encoded phenylalanine. Sequences without an unambiguous match to a single V gene segment were excluded from the earlier analysis of about 600 of the donors. An earlier analysis of a few hundred of the donors called V segments functional above 56.7% productive rearrangements and segregating when the between-donor standard deviation exceeded 5%. To diagnose cytomegalovirus status from the catalog of TCR beta chain sequences, a statistical classification framework was built. In a later analysis, TCR nucleotide sequences were compared against IMGT/GENE-DB human TR gene sequences so that V and J genes could be assigned. Using the TCRdist pipeline, a later analysis assigned CDR3 sequences along with most-parsimonious VDJ recombination scenarios. In a later analysis, every TCR beta chain was defined by the combination of its CDR3 amino acid sequence and its V-gene family, and reads without a unique V-gene family were dropped. To address suspected cross-contamination and a sequencing artifact, a later analysis removed 550 to 750 highly shared, low-generation-probability nucleotide sequences. In a later analysis, a clonal expansion index for each public chain was calculated from normalized within-repertoire ranks of inferred template counts. In a later analysis, generation probabilities were computed using a VDJ recombination model fitted to out-of-frame rearrangements, and the results were checked against IGoR. A later analysis scored TCR-TCR, TCR-HLA and TCR-CMV co-occurrence with hypergeometric tests, applying a repertoire-size bias correction to TCR pairs. In a later analysis, false discovery rates were estimated by permuting HLA or CMV assignments 20 times. A later analysis grouped co-occurring TCRs with DBSCAN, adding TCRdist sequence similarity when clustering within HLA-allele-positive subsets. For co-occurrence clustering, repertoires with fewer than 30,000 or more than 120,000 public chains were excluded, along with four to six repertoires with anomalous nucleotide sharing. TCRdb's version of the immuneACCESS table is confined to in-frame rearrangements and falls short of the full clone set. An unresolved V gene accounts for under half of the shortfall where checked; the remainder is of unknown origin. The V and J calls and the clone size are those of that table, but D and trimming were determined from the DNA. In all, the sample holds about 190,000 clones, and roughly four fifths of those were seen once. The ten largest account for around 1.9% of the sample.

The sample originates from a study of cytomegalovirus exposure and HLA in healthy donors (dated by TCRdb to the late 2010s). In the study overall: According to an earlier analysis of around 600 of the donors, some 170 million T cells yielded 90 million to 130 million unique TCR beta sequences and 276 Gb of sequence data. Class I and class II HLA loci were covered by the typing at four-digit resolution. Using immunosequencing, the study profiled T cell repertoires from approximately 700 subjects and related those repertoires to cytomegalovirus serostatus. Rather than using new phenotypic data, the later analysis identified candidate immune exposures from TCR beta sequences and from how often those sequences occurred across donors. The genetic ancestry cluster associated with self-reported Caucasian donors included roughly four fifths of the roughly 410 genotyped donors. A later genetic analysis took genome-wide SNP genotypes for about 65% of the 666 donors and used that subset as a discovery cohort. The study combined high-throughput TCR immunosequencing, statistical association of individual TCRs with disease status, and machine learning to predict cytomegalovirus infection status. Among 300 to 500 genotyped donors of the cohort, an average of about 220,000 unique TCR beta nucleotide sequences was sequenced per donor, of which 15% to 20% were non-productive. Besides the first cohort of 500 to 700 subjects, a separate validation cohort made up of some 110 different subjects was used. An earlier analysis of around 580 of the donors used high-throughput TCR beta sequencing to judge whether each TCR beta V gene segment behaved as functional or pseudogenic. An early release that covered 500 to 800 HLA-typed donors contained 300 to 350 gigabases of sequencing data and approximately 85 million unique TCR sequences. Donor age, sex, ethnicity and CMV serostatus were compiled alongside the repertoire data. To study patterns of TCR occurrence, a later analysis re-analyzed previously published TCR beta repertoires from 600 to 750 donors and added high-resolution HLA genotyping. Roughly 5 DR-DQ haplotypes were treated as single units for association and clustering because of strong linkage in the cohort. All discovery cohort repertoires had been generated using a single sequencing platform. Typing coverage varied by locus: roughly 620-640 donors for A, B, C, DRB1 and DQB1; approximately 560 for DQA1; more than 600 for DPA1; around 450 for DPB1. The study aimed to test whether signatures of past pathogen exposure could be identified by cataloging public T cell receptors. On the study overall, not on this receptor specifically: According to a later genetic analysis, donors in an Asian-associated ancestry cluster had fewer N-insertions in productive TCRs than the approximately 670-donor mean. Broadly in line with IMGT annotations, most TCR beta V segments showed up in productive rearrangements about 87% or about 30% of the time in an earlier analysis of several hundred of the donors. Correlated functional status among segregating V segments might reflect linkage disequilibrium, but an unknown experimental factor could not be ruled out. The presence/absence analyses assumed that sequencing depth was roughly uniform across donors, and that assumption may not be true. In a later analysis, the rate of TCR association differed among HLA loci, with DRB1 alleles having the most associated TCRs and HLA-C alleles having the fewest. A later analysis found that most CMV-associated TCR beta chains appeared HLA-restricted, with HLA associations seemingly driven largely by CMV exposure. Assigning TCR associations to individual alleles was difficult when HLA alleles, especially DR and DQ, strongly co-occurred. Several of the top co-occurrence clusters appeared to be linked to parvovirus B19, influenza, CMV and Epstein-Barr virus, according to a later analysis. In a later analysis, about 16,000 TCR beta sequences were associated with specific HLA alleles at a false discovery rate of 0.05. Because counts were too low, roughly 16 rarely observed V segments, including chromosome 9 orphons, were left out of the earlier analysis of approximately 500 of the donors. A further reported finding was that TCR beta sequences accurately predicted the HLA-A and HLA-B alleles for most subjects in the first cohort. The cohort was sequenced for TCR beta chains only, and without alpha or paired-chain data the features that could be detected were limited. Across donors, most TCR sequences were observed very rarely, whereas some public TCRs were present in many individuals. In a later analysis, HLA-associated TCR beta chains were found to be more clonally expanded and to have lower generation probabilities than equally common non-associated chains. In vitro tests confirmed that a few of the cytomegalovirus-associated TCR beta chains recognize cytomegalovirus antigens. HLA typing was unavailable for some donors at each locus, so association tests used only the typed subset. Some IMGT-functional V segments, including TRBV6-2 and TRBV6-3, could not be distinguished by the 87-base-pair reads and were therefore excluded. A cluster of highly shared sequence variants was judged likely to represent a technical artifact of the sequencing pipeline. The study listed 164 TCR beta chains as associated with cytomegalovirus. Cytomegalovirus status was reported to be diagnosed by the classifier with high specificity and sensitivity in both the original and validation cohorts. CMV serostatus was the only immune exposure information available for the cohort. The authors suggested that the approach could potentially be extended to other disease states and immunological phenotypes. V-gene and J-gene trimming of TCR beta chains was associated with a missense DCLRE1C variant in a later genetic analysis, and the association was replicated in an independent cohort.

The V and J segments used are TRBV28 and TRBJ1-1; the D gene assignment is ambiguous. The source material was PBMCs. The TCR comes from a young man in good health and CMV-seronegative. The CDR3 has the sequence CASSLWPGGTEAFF. The nucleotides read TGTGCCAGCAGTTTATGGCCCGGAGGTACTGAAGCTTTCTTT.